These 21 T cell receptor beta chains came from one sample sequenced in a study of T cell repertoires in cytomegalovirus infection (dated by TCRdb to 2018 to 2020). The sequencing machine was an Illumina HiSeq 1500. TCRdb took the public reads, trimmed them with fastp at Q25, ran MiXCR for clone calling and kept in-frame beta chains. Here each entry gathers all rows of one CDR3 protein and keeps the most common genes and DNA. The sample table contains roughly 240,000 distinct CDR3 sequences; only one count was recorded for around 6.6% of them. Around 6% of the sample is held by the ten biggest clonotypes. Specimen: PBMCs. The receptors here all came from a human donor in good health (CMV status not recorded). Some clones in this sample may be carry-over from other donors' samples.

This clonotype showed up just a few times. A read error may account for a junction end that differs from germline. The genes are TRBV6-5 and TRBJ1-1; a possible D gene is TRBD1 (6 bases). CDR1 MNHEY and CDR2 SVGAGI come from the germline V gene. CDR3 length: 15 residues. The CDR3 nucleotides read TGTGCCAGCAGATACTCAAGGGACACTGCCACTGAAGCTTTCTTT. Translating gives CASRYSRDTATEAFF.

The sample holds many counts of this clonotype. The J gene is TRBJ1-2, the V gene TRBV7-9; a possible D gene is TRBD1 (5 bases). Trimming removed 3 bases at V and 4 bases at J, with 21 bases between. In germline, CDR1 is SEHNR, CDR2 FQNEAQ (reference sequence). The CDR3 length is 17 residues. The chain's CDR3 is CASSLTGLKFSLYGYTF. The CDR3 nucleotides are TGTGCCAGCAGCTTGACGGGACTCAAATTTTCCCTCTATGGCTACACCTTC.

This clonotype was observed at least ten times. The DNA of the CDR3 is TGTGCCAGCAGGGACAGGGTTTACGAGCAGTACTTC. Protein sequence: CASRDRVYEQYF. The chain joins TRBV28 to TRBJ2-7; TRBD1 matches at 8 bases. Germline CDR1 and CDR2: MDHEN and SYDVKM. Trimming at V came to 6 bases and at J to 4 bases, leaving 2 bases not matched to a gene. The CDR3 totals 12 residues.

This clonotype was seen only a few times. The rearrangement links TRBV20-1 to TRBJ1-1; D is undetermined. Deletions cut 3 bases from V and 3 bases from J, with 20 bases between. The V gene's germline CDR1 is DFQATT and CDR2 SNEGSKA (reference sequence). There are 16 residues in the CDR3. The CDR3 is CSASPIQTRADTEAFF. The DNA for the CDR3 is TGCAGTGCTAGTCCGATTCAAACAAGGGCCGACACTGAAGCTTTCTTT.

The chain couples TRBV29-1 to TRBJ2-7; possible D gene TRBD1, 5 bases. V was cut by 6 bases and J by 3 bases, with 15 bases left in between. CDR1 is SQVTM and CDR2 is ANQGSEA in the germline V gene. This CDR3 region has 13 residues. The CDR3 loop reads CSVGPGQYYEQYF. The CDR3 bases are TGCAGCGTCGGCCCCGGACAATACTACGAGCAGTACTTC.

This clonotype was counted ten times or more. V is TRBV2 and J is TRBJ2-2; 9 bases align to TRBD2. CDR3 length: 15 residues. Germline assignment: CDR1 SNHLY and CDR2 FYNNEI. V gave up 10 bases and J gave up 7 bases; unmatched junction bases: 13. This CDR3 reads CATAPPGLAGGELFF. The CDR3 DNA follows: TGTGCCACCGCTCCACCGGGACTAGCCGGCGGGGAGCTGTTTTTT.

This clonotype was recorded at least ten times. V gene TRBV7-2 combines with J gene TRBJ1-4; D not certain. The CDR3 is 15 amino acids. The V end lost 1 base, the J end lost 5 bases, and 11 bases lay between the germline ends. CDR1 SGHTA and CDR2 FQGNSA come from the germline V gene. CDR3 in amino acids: CASSLGAGENEKLFF. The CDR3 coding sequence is TGTGCCAGCAGCTTAGGTGCAGGTGAAAATGAAAAACTGTTTTTT.

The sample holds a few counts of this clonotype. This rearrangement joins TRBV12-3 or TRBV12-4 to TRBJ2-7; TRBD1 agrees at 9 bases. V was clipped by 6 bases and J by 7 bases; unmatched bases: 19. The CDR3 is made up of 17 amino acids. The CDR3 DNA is TGTGCCAGCAGCGCACGGGTGGGCCCGACAGGGGGTCGAGAGCAGTACTTC. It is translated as CASSARVGPTGGREQYF.

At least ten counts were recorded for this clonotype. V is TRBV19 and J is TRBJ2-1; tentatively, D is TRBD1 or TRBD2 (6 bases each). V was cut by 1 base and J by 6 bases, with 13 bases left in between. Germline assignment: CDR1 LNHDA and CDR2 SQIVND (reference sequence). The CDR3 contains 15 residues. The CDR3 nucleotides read TGTGCCAGTAGTATAGGCGGGACACTATCCAATGAGCAGTTCTTC. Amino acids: CASSIGGTLSNEQFF.

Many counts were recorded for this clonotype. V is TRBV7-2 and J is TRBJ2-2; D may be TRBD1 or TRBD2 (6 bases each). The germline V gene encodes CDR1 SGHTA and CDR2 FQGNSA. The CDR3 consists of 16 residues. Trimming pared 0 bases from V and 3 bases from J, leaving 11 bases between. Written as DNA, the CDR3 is TGTGCCAGCAGCTTAGCCGGGGGCCGGTACACCGGGGAGCTGTTTTTT. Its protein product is CASSLAGGRYTGELFF.

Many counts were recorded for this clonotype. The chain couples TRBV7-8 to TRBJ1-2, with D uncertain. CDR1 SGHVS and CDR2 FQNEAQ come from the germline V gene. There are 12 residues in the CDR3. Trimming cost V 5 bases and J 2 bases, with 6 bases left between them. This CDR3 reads CASSADNYGYTF. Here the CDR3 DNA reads TGTGCCAGCAGCGCGGACAACTATGGCTACACCTTC.

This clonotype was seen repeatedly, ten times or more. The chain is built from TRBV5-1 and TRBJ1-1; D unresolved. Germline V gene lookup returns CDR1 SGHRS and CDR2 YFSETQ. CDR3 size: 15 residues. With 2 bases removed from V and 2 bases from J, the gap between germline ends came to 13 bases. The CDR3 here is CASSFTHPLNTEAFF. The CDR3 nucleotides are TGCGCCAGCAGCTTTACACACCCATTAAACACTGAAGCTTTCTTT. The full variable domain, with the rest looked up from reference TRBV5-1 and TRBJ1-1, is KAGVTQTPRYLIKTRGQQVTLSCSPISGHRSVSWYQQTPGQGLQFLFEYFSETQRNKGNFPGRFSGRQFSNSRSEMNVSTLELGDSALYLCASSFTHPLNTEAFFGQGTRLTVV.

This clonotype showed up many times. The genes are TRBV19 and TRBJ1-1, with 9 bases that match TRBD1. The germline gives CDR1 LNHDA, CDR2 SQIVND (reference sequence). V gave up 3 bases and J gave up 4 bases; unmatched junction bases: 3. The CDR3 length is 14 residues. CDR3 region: CASSIGTGSTEAFF. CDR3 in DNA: TGTGCCAGTAGTATCGGGACAGGGAGCACTGAAGCTTTCTTT.

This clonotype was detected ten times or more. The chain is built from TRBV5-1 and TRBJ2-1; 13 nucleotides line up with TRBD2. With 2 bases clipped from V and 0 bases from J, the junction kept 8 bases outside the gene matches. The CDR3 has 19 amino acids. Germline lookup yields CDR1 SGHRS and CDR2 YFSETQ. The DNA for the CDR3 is TGCGCCAGCAGCTTAACGACTAGCGGGGGGCCGAGCTCCTACAATGAGCAGTTCTTC. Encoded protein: CASSLTTSGGPSSYNEQFF.

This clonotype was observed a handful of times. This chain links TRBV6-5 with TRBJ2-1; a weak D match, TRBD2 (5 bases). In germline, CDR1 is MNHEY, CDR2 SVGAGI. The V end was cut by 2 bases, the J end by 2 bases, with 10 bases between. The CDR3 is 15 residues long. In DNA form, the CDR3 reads TGTGCCAGCAGTTACGCCGGGGTTGCCTACAATGAGCAGTTCTTC. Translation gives CASSYAGVAYNEQFF.

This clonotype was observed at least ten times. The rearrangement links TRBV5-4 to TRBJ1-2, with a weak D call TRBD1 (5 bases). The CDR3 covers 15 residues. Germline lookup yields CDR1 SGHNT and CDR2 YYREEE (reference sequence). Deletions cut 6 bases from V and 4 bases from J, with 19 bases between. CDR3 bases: TGTGCCAGCATCCAATACGGGACGCCGTTCTATGGCTACACCTTC. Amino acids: CASIQYGTPFYGYTF.

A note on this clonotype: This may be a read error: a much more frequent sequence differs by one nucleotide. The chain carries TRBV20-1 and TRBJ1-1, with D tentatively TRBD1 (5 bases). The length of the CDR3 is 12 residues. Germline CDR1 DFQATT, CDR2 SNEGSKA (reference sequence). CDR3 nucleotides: TGCAGGCTTTCCCAGGGAAACACTGAAGCTTTCTTT. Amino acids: CRLSQGNTEAFF.

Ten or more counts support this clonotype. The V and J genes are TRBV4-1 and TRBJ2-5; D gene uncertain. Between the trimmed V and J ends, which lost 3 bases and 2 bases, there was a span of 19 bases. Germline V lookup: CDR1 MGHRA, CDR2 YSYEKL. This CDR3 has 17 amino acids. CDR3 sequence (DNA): TGCGCCAGCAGCCACCCCGAGCTACAGCCTTCACAAGAGACCCAGTACTTC. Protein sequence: CASSHPELQPSQETQYF.

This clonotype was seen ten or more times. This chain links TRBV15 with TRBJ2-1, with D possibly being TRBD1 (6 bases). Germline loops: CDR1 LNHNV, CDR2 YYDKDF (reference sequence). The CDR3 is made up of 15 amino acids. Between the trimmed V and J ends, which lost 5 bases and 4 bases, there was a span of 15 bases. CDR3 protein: CATSYTGIPYNEQFF. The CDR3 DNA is TGTGCCACCAGCTACACAGGGATTCCATACAATGAGCAGTTCTTC.

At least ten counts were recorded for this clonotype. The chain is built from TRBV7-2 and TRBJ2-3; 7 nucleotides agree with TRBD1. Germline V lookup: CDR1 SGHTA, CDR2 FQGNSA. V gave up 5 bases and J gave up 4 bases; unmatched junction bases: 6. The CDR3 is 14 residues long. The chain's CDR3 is CASSPRQGPDTQYF. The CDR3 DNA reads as TGTGCCAGCAGCCCCCGACAGGGCCCAGATACGCAGTATTTT.

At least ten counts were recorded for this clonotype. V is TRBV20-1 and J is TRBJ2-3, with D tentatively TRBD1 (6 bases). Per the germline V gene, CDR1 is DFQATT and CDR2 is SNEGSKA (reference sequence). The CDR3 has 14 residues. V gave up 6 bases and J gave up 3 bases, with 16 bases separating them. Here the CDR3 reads CSASRGTGTDTQYF. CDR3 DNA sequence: TGCAGTGCCTCGAGGGGGACGGGGACAGATACGCAGTATTTT.